What follows is one T cell receptor (beta chain) and its context. Antigen: not known. The donors comprised healthy bone marrow donors. The sample is drawn from a study of cytomegalovirus exposure and HLA in healthy donors. Per the germline V gene, CDR1 is MDHEN and CDR2 is SYDVKM. The CDR3 runs to 14 residues. Trimming pared 7 bases from V and 11 bases from J, leaving 20 bases between. Study-level findings and limits: A classifier reportedly called cytomegalovirus status with high sensitivity and specificity. Among the CMV-associated chains, three were confirmed in vitro as specific for CMV antigens.

This PCR relied on a set of 60 Vbeta primers and 13 Jbeta primers. TCRdb's table, derived via immunoSEQ multiplex PCR, lists solely in-frame clones and lacks some. Among 150,000 to 200,000 clones listed, approximately 71% were seen once. The V gene is TRBV28, the J gene TRBJ2-2; TRBD2 might be the D (6 bases). This receptor was obtained from a woman aged 40-49 years in good health and CMV-seropositive. Sequenced material: PBMCs. CDR3 DNA sequence: TGTGCCAGCAACTCCGCCGGGGGAAGGGAAGAGCTGTTTTTT. This sequence encodes CASNSAGGREELFF.